The present entry profiles one T cell receptor (beta chain) with its context. This entry belongs to a study of blood T cell repertoires in COVID-19. Study-wide context: Samples representing acute and convalescent COVID-19 were sourced from the United States, Italy and Spain. Nucleic acid was either cDNA or gDNA, and it came from T cells, B-cell-depleted T cells, or PBMCs.

Original processing methods: Reference gene primer amplification in the assay estimated nucleated cell counts. This table comes from immunoSEQ multiplex PCR, and its TCRdb copy is limited to in-frame clones, with some not included. The V and J calls and the clone size are those of that table, but D and trimming were determined from the DNA. Of approximately 24,000 clones detected, around 94% appear once; the ten largest clones hold 4%. The germline gives CDR1 SEHNR, CDR2 FQNEAQ (reference sequence). This CDR3 is built from 13 residues. V lost 3 bases and J lost 4; bases outside the gene matches: 1. V and J are TRBV7-9 and TRBJ2-5; TRBD1 agrees at 8 bases. This receptor was taken from a woman between 45 and 65 years old with active COVID-19. Sequenced: peripheral blood. The CDR3 region has the DNA TGTGCCAGCAGCTTTACAGGGGGAGAGACCCAGTACTTC. Translation gives CASSFTGGETQYF.